Listed here are 9 T cell receptor beta chains from one sample, sequenced in a study of cytotoxic CD8 clonotypes in ibrutinib-treated CLL. Repertoires were generated with immunoSEQ multiplex PCR, while TCRdb's copy carries only in-frame clones and drops some. The data show approximately 200,000 clones, about 72% seen once. Sequences were derived from PBMCs, sampled after 24 months of ibrutinib treatment. The receptor source for this set is a human donor with chronic lymphocytic leukemia.

This chain connects TRBV6-5 to TRBJ2-4; D is perhaps TRBD1 (6 bases). The germline CDR1 and CDR2 sequences are MNHEY and SVGAGI. V lost 5 bases to trimming and J lost 4 bases, with 15 bases between them. The CDR3 consists of 15 residues. The CDR3 loop reads CASSARDTLKNIQYF. CDR3 DNA: TGTGCCAGCAGTGCCCGGGACACACTTAAAAACATTCAGTACTTC.

This clone was seen just once. The genes are TRBV7-8 and TRBJ2-1; TRBD2 matches 9 bases. The V segment lost 3 bases and the J segment 0 bases; nucleotides outside the gene matches: 9. Germline V gives CDR1 SGHVS, CDR2 FQNEAQ. The CDR3 runs to 18 residues. The DNA of the CDR3 is TGTGCCAGCAGCTTTTTAGCGGGAGCTTTAAGCTCCTACAATGAGCAGTTCTTC. It encodes CASSFLAGALSSYNEQFF.

The V and J genes are TRBV7-6 and TRBJ2-2, with 9 bases aligning to TRBD2. The CDR3 sequence is 14 residues long. The germline gives CDR1 SGHVS, CDR2 FNYEAQ. Unmatched junction bases numbered 4, after V lost 6 bases and J lost 5 bases. The CDR3 protein is CASSSGRWTGELFF. The CDR3 nucleotides read TGTGCCAGCAGTAGCGGGAGATGGACCGGGGAGCTGTTTTTT.

The CDR3 loop reads CASSLDYYGGSRDGYTF. The DNA of the CDR3 is TGTGCCAGCAGCTTGGATTATTATGGGGGATCGCGGGATGGCTACACCTTC. The chain uses TRBV5-5 and TRBJ1-2; the D gene is possibly TRBD1 (5 bases). V was shortened by 0 bases and J by 6 bases, with 21 bases between the two germline ends. CDR3 length: 17 amino acids. The germline CDR1 and CDR2 sequences are SGHKS and YYEKEE (reference sequence).

The rearrangement links TRBV5-1 to TRBJ2-3, with D possibly being TRBD1 or TRBD2 (5 bases each). This CDR3 spans 14 amino acids. Trimming took off 2 bases at V and 0 bases at J, with 7 bases between the two ends. CDR1 is SGHRS, CDR2 YFSETQ, per germline. The CDR3 here is CASSLGDSTDTQYF. The CDR3 nucleotides read TGCGCCAGCAGCTTAGGGGACAGCACAGATACGCAGTATTTT.

V and J are TRBV27 and TRBJ2-3, with a weak D call TRBD1 (6 bases). CDR3 length equals 12 residues. Germline CDR1 MNHEY, CDR2 SMNVEV (reference sequence). V gave up 9 bases and J gave up 3 bases, with 10 bases separating them. DNA for the CDR3: TGTGCCAGTTGGACAGCAACAGATACGCAGTATTTT. Translated: CASWTATDTQYF.

The chain combines TRBV4-1 with TRBJ2-4; the D is unclear. Trimming took 2 bases from V and 8 from J, leaving 13 bases between them. The CDR3 runs to 14 residues. Germline CDR1 is MGHRA and CDR2 is YSYEKL. The CDR3 bases are TGCGCCAGCAGCCAATGGAATAATGGGGACATTCAGTACTTC. Protein sequence: CASSQWNNGDIQYF.

J is TRBJ1-3 and V is TRBV6-6, with no clear D. The germline V and J ends were trimmed by 8 bases and 0 bases, with 8 bases remaining between them. The CDR3 loop spans 13 amino acids. Germline CDR1 MNHNY, CDR2 SVGAGI (reference sequence). The CDR3 nucleotides are TGTGCCAGCTCGGCCAGCTCTGGAAACACCATATATTTT. The encoded protein is CASSASSGNTIYF.

There are a few counts of this clone. CDR3 loop: CASSIIKDRGTGELFF. The CDR3 DNA reads as TGTGCCAGTAGTATAATCAAGGACAGGGGGACCGGGGAGCTGTTTTTT. The rearrangement joins TRBV19 to TRBJ2-2, with 10 bases identical to TRBD1. Germline CDR1 and CDR2: LNHDA and SQIVND (reference sequence). With 2 bases clipped from V and 5 bases from J, the junction kept 5 bases outside the gene matches. The CDR3 runs to 16 residues.